The rows below give T cell receptor beta chains drawn from one sample of a study of regulatory T cells in long-lasting Graves disease. TCRdb passed the multiplex PCR reads through MiXCR, listing each CDR3 protein once. Here the sample spans 350,000 to 450,000 distinct CDR3 sequences, 15% being singletons. A further study also used this sample, focusing on T cells in Graves' hyperthyroidism and ophthalmopathy.

Sequencing used peripheral blood mononuclear cells (PBMCs), obtained at new diagnosis, from a patient treated with antithyroid drugs. The receptors here all came from a woman aged 35 to 49 with Graves disease. The CDR3 runs from the conserved cysteine through the conserved F or W. A D gene is named only where the DNA matches it firmly. Clone size appears in some rows only: once, few, many, or a class for an expanded clone.

abundance: few; v_gene: TRBV12-3/TRBV12-4; d_gene: .; j_gene: TRBJ2-7; CDR3aa: CASSLSGLGKRYF; CDR3nt: TGTGCCAGCAGTTTATCGGGACTCGGCAAACGGTACTTC
abundance: many; v_gene: TRBV2; d_gene: .; j_gene: TRBJ1-5; CDR3aa: CASKGRWNQPQHF; CDR3nt: TGTGCCAGCAAGGGACGGTGGAATCAGCCCCAGCATTTT
abundance: many; v_gene: TRBV12-3/TRBV12-4; d_gene: .; j_gene: TRBJ1-1; CDR3aa: CASSPGPWDTEAFF; CDR3nt: TGTGCCAGCAGTCCCGGGCCTTGGGACACTGAAGCTTTCTTT
abundance: few; v_gene: TRBV7-9; d_gene: TRBD2; j_gene: TRBJ2-2; CDR3aa: CASSGGWGGTNTGELFF; CDR3nt: TGTGCCAGCAGCGGAGGGTGGGGAGGGACGAACACCGGGGAGCTGTTTTTT
abundance: many; v_gene: TRBV12-3/TRBV12-4; d_gene: .; j_gene: TRBJ1-1; CDR3aa: CASTLRGGRGKSEAFF; CDR3nt: TGTGCCAGCACCCTTAGGGGGGGTCGGGGAAAGTCTGAAGCTTTCTTC
abundance: .; v_gene: TRBV29-1; d_gene: .; j_gene: TRBJ2-3; CDR3aa: CSGVQSTDTQYF; CDR3nt: TGCAGCGGTGTACAGAGCACAGATACGCAGTATTTT
abundance: many; v_gene: TRBV28; d_gene: .; j_gene: TRBJ2-7; CDR3aa: CASSRDSRNSYEQYF; CDR3nt: TGTGCCAGCAGCCGCGACAGCAGGAACTCCTACGAGCAGTACTTC
abundance: many; v_gene: TRBV6-1; d_gene: TRBD1; j_gene: TRBJ1-5; CDR3aa: CASRRTGRNQPQHF; CDR3nt: TGTGCCAGCAGACGGACAGGTCGGAATCAGCCCCAGCATTTT
abundance: many; v_gene: TRBV28; d_gene: .; j_gene: TRBJ2-2; CDR3aa: CASSMGRFAGELFF; CDR3nt: TGTGCCAGCAGCATGGGACGTTTCGCCGGGGAGCTGTTTTTT
abundance: few; v_gene: TRBV9; d_gene: .; j_gene: TRBJ2-2; CDR3aa: CASSNTWELFF; CDR3nt: TGTGCCAGCAGCAACACCTGGGAGCTGTTTTTT
abundance: many; v_gene: TRBV28; d_gene: .; j_gene: TRBJ2-7; CDR3aa: CASSFFGAGIYEQYF; CDR3nt: TGTGCCAGCAGTTTTTTTGGGGCAGGAATATACGAGCAGTACTTC
abundance: .; v_gene: TRBV6-9; d_gene: .; j_gene: TRBJ2-1; CDR3aa: CASSYREGLPGNEQFF; CDR3nt: TGTGCCAGCAGTTATCGAGAGGGCCTCCCTGGAAATGAGCAGTTCTTC
abundance: .; v_gene: TRBV13; d_gene: .; j_gene: TRBJ2-1; CDR3aa: CASSAREWEEGSSSCYNEQFF; CDR3nt: TGTGCCAGCAGCGCTCGTGAGTGGGAAGAGGGGTCGAGCAGCTGCTACAATGAGCAGTTCTTC
abundance: many; v_gene: TRBV11-2; d_gene: .; j_gene: TRBJ2-1; CDR3aa: CASSLGGTSNEQFF; CDR3nt: TGTGCCAGCAGCTTGGGCGGGACCTCCAATGAGCAGTTCTTC
abundance: many; v_gene: TRBV11-2; d_gene: TRBD2; j_gene: TRBJ2-3; CDR3aa: CASRIAGGRADTQYF; CDR3nt: TGTGCCAGCCGAATAGCGGGAGGGAGGGCAGATACGCAGTATTTT
abundance: many; v_gene: TRBV2; d_gene: .; j_gene: TRBJ2-6; CDR3aa: CASSVPVGGPGANVLTF; CDR3nt: TGTGCCAGCAGTGTCCCCGTGGGGGGGCCCGGGGCCAACGTCCTGACTTTC
abundance: .; v_gene: TRBV7-9; d_gene: TRBD1; j_gene: TRBJ1-2; CDR3aa: CASSLEVPGQNGYTF; CDR3nt: TGTGCCAGCAGCTTAGAAGTGCCGGGACAGAATGGCTACACCTTC
abundance: .; v_gene: TRBV11-2; d_gene: .; j_gene: TRBJ2-1; CDR3aa: CASSLERRGANEQFF; CDR3nt: TGTGCCAGCAGCTTAGAGCGGAGAGGGGCCAATGAGCAGTTCTTC
abundance: .; v_gene: TRBV14; d_gene: .; j_gene: TRBJ2-6; CDR3aa: CASSQEVGLSGANVLTF; CDR3nt: TGTGCCAGCAGCCAAGAGGTGGGACTCTCTGGGGCCAACGTCCTGACTTTC
abundance: many; v_gene: TRBV2; d_gene: .; j_gene: TRBJ1-1; CDR3aa: CASSTVAEGEAFF; CDR3nt: TGTGCCAGCAGTACAGTTGCCGAGGGTGAAGCTTTCTTT
abundance: many; v_gene: TRBV20-1; d_gene: TRBD2; j_gene: TRBJ2-1; CDR3aa: CSARDSTSGDYNEQFF; CDR3nt: TGCAGTGCTAGAGATTCAACTAGCGGGGACTACAATGAGCAGTTCTTC
abundance: .; v_gene: TRBV29-1; d_gene: .; j_gene: TRBJ2-6; CDR3aa: CSARTSSGANVLTF; CDR3nt: TGCAGCGCTCGAACTAGCTCTGGGGCCAACGTCCTGACTTTC
abundance: .; v_gene: TRBV4-2; d_gene: .; j_gene: TRBJ2-3; CDR3aa: CASSQETGTRSQYF; CDR3nt: TGTGCCAGCAGCCAAGAGACTGGGACTCGATCGCAGTATTTT
abundance: .; v_gene: TRBV6-2/TRBV6-3; d_gene: .; j_gene: TRBJ2-1; CDR3aa: CASSYGETSYNEQFF; CDR3nt: TGTGCCAGCAGTTACGGGGAGACATCCTACAATGAGCAGTTCTTC
abundance: many; v_gene: TRBV7-2; d_gene: .; j_gene: TRBJ1-2; CDR3aa: CASSLGRGAYGYTF; CDR3nt: TGTGCCAGCAGCTTAGGGAGGGGGGCCTATGGCTACACCTTC
abundance: .; v_gene: TRBV28; d_gene: .; j_gene: TRBJ2-3; CDR3aa: CASSPTGGVDTQYF; CDR3nt: TGTGCCAGCAGTCCCACAGGGGGGGTAGATACGCAGTATTTT
abundance: .; v_gene: TRBV6-1; d_gene: TRBD2; j_gene: TRBJ2-5; CDR3aa: CASSEELAGGPRQETQYF; CDR3nt: TGTGCCAGCAGTGAAGAACTAGCGGGAGGGCCCCGCCAAGAGACCCAGTACTTC
abundance: many; v_gene: TRBV28; d_gene: .; j_gene: TRBJ2-5; CDR3aa: CASYRGGETQYF; CDR3nt: TGTGCCAGTTACAGGGGAGGAGAGACCCAGTACTTC
abundance: few; v_gene: TRBV7-3; d_gene: .; j_gene: TRBJ2-1; CDR3aa: CASSLLATNYNEQFF; CDR3nt: TGTGCCAGCAGCTTACTTGCGACGAATTACAATGAGCAGTTCTTC
abundance: many; v_gene: TRBV12-3/TRBV12-4; d_gene: .; j_gene: TRBJ2-7; CDR3aa: CASSQGYKRSKADEQYF; CDR3nt: TGTGCCAGCAGCCAGGGGTACAAGAGAAGTAAGGCTGACGAGCAGTACTTC
abundance: many; v_gene: TRBV27; d_gene: .; j_gene: TRBJ2-1; CDR3aa: CASSFRGYEYNEQFF; CDR3nt: TGTGCCAGCAGTTTTCGAGGATACGAATACAATGAGCAGTTCTTC
abundance: .; v_gene: TRBV27; d_gene: .; j_gene: TRBJ2-1; CDR3aa: CASSTYRGQIDNEQFF; CDR3nt: TGTGCCAGCAGTACTTACCGGGGGCAGATTGACAATGAGCAGTTCTTC
abundance: many; v_gene: TRBV28; d_gene: TRBD1; j_gene: TRBJ1-4; CDR3aa: CASSLQGGVEKLFF; CDR3nt: TGTGCCAGCAGCTTACAGGGGGGAGTTGAAAAACTGTTTTTT
abundance: few; v_gene: TRBV20-1; d_gene: .; j_gene: TRBJ1-1; CDR3aa: CSASRTHISF; CDR3nt: TGCAGTGCTAGTCGGACTCATATTTCCTTT
abundance: many; v_gene: TRBV30; d_gene: .; j_gene: TRBJ1-5; CDR3aa: CAWSPGFHQPQHF; CDR3nt: TGTGCCTGGAGCCCGGGATTTCATCAGCCCCAGCATTTT
abundance: many; v_gene: TRBV3-1; d_gene: .; j_gene: TRBJ2-1; CDR3aa: CASSQDRGSPVFF; CDR3nt: TGTGCCAGCAGCCAAGATCGGGGTAGTCCGGTGTTCTTC
abundance: many; v_gene: TRBV12-3/TRBV12-4; d_gene: .; j_gene: TRBJ2-7; CDR3aa: CASSEDPWTGERGNEQYF; CDR3nt: TGTGCCAGCAGTGAGGACCCCTGGACGGGAGAAAGGGGGAACGAGCAGTACTTC
abundance: many; v_gene: TRBV2; d_gene: .; j_gene: TRBJ1-6; CDR3aa: CASSEAHYSPLHF; CDR3nt: TGTGCCAGCAGTGAAGCTCACTATTCACCCCTCCACTTT
abundance: few; v_gene: TRBV9; d_gene: .; j_gene: TRBJ2-3; CDR3aa: CASSVSGPQYF; CDR3nt: TGTGCCAGCAGCGTTAGCGGACCGCAGTATTTT
abundance: .; v_gene: TRBV20-1; d_gene: .; j_gene: TRBJ2-7; CDR3aa: CSATTQSSYEQYF; CDR3nt: TGCAGTGCTACAACACAAAGCTCCTACGAGCAGTACTTC
abundance: .; v_gene: TRBV5-1; d_gene: .; j_gene: TRBJ2-2; CDR3aa: CASSLDIIGAGELFF; CDR3nt: TGCGCCAGCAGCTTGGATATAATTGGCGCCGGGGAGCTGTTTTTT
abundance: many; v_gene: TRBV5-1; d_gene: TRBD2; j_gene: TRBJ2-1; CDR3aa: CASSLSRPSGRTYNEQFF; CDR3nt: TGCGCCAGCAGCTTGTCCCGCCCTAGCGGGAGGACCTACAATGAGCAGTTCTTC
abundance: many; v_gene: TRBV7-2; d_gene: .; j_gene: TRBJ2-1; CDR3aa: CASSLRRYNEQFF; CDR3nt: TGTGCCAGCAGCTTACGAAGATACAATGAGCAGTTCTTC
abundance: many; v_gene: TRBV12-3/TRBV12-4; d_gene: TRBD1; j_gene: TRBJ2-5; CDR3aa: CASSQLTGIQETQYF; CDR3nt: TGTGCCAGCAGTCAACTGACAGGGATCCAAGAGACCCAGTACTTC
abundance: few; v_gene: TRBV29-1; d_gene: .; j_gene: TRBJ2-6; CDR3aa: CSVVDTGSGANVLTF; CDR3nt: TGCAGCGTTGTCGACACCGGCTCTGGGGCCAACGTCCTGACTTTC
abundance: many; v_gene: TRBV4-1; d_gene: .; j_gene: TRBJ2-7; CDR3aa: CASSQDPGLVYDEQYF; CDR3nt: TGCGCCAGCAGCCAAGATCCCGGTTTAGTCTACGACGAGCAGTACTTC
abundance: many; v_gene: TRBV27; d_gene: .; j_gene: TRBJ2-1; CDR3aa: CASSLGALGSSNEQFF; CDR3nt: TGTGCCAGCAGCCTCGGGGCACTAGGTTCCTCCAATGAGCAGTTCTTC
abundance: many; v_gene: TRBV9; d_gene: .; j_gene: TRBJ1-1; CDR3aa: CASSVAEGMDTEAFF; CDR3nt: TGTGCCAGCAGCGTAGCTGAAGGGATGGACACTGAAGCTTTCTTT
abundance: many; v_gene: TRBV28; d_gene: .; j_gene: TRBJ1-5; CDR3aa: CASSPPTGSQPQHF; CDR3nt: TGTGCCAGCAGTCCCCCGACGGGAAGTCAGCCCCAGCATTTT
abundance: .; v_gene: TRBV19; d_gene: TRBD2; j_gene: TRBJ2-1; CDR3aa: CASSILGTSGISYNEQFF; CDR3nt: TGTGCCAGTAGTATTCTCGGGACTAGCGGGATTTCCTACAATGAGCAGTTCTTC
abundance: medium-sized; v_gene: TRBV7-2; d_gene: TRBD2; j_gene: TRBJ2-1; CDR3aa: CASSLEREASNNEQFF; CDR3nt: TGTGCCAGCAGCTTAGAGCGGGAGGCATCGAACAATGAGCAGTTCTTC
abundance: .; v_gene: TRBV14; d_gene: .; j_gene: TRBJ1-3; CDR3aa: CASSPRAGNTIYF; CDR3nt: TGTGCCAGCAGCCCTAGGGCGGGAAACACCATATATTTT
abundance: few; v_gene: TRBV6-2/TRBV6-3; d_gene: .; j_gene: TRBJ1-5; CDR3aa: CASHGGNQPQHF; CDR3nt: TGTGCCAGCCACGGAGGCAATCAGCCCCAGCATTTT
abundance: .; v_gene: TRBV5-1; d_gene: .; j_gene: TRBJ1-4; CDR3aa: CASSSQGPGEKLFF; CDR3nt: TGCGCCAGCAGCTCACAGGGCCCGGGGGAAAAACTGTTTTTT
abundance: .; v_gene: TRBV10-2; d_gene: TRBD2; j_gene: TRBJ2-1; CDR3aa: CASRLAGAGNEQFF; CDR3nt: TGCGCCAGCAGACTAGCGGGAGCGGGTAATGAGCAGTTCTTC
abundance: many; v_gene: TRBV3-1; d_gene: .; j_gene: TRBJ1-6; CDR3aa: CASSQVQDNSPLHF; CDR3nt: TGTGCCAGCAGCCAGGTGCAGGATAATTCACCCCTCCACTTT
abundance: many; v_gene: TRBV15; d_gene: TRBD1; j_gene: TRBJ2-1; CDR3aa: CASNPGQNYNEQFF; CDR3nt: TGTGCCTCTAACCCGGGACAGAACTACAATGAGCAGTTCTTC
abundance: many; v_gene: TRBV12-3/TRBV12-4; d_gene: .; j_gene: TRBJ1-2; CDR3aa: CASSLRQTLTYGYTF; CDR3nt: TGTGCCAGCAGTTTACGGCAGACCCTCACGTATGGCTACACCTTC
abundance: .; v_gene: TRBV15; d_gene: .; j_gene: TRBJ2-2; CDR3aa: CATGSALGYGELFF; CDR3nt: TGTGCCACCGGCAGTGCACTTGGGTACGGGGAGCTGTTTTTT